These 32 T cell receptor beta chains originate from one sample sequenced in a study of CD8 T cells in Susac syndrome (dated by TCRdb to between 2017 and 2020). Receptors were amplified or captured by the immunoSEQ multiplex PCR assay. RNA was extracted using the RNeasy kit, and roughly 0.5 to 1 microgram was reverse transcribed with random hexamers. TCRdb handled the public reads itself, with Q25 trimming in fastp and clone calling in MiXCR, and kept productive beta chains. Rows are combined by CDR3 protein, so each entry shows the most common genes and DNA. The sample table lists about 130,000 distinct CDR3 sequences, around 94% of them with a count of one. The ten largest clonotypes hold over 0.1% of the sample. The sequencing input was CD4+ T cells from PBMCs. Receptor source: a human donor with multiple sclerosis.

This sequence joins TRBV12-3 or TRBV12-4 and TRBJ2-6; D not resolved. The germline V and J ends were trimmed by 5 bases and 0 bases, with 11 bases remaining between them. This CDR3 is 16 amino acids long. The CDR3 protein is CASSPRRVSGANVLTF. In nucleotides, the CDR3 is TGTGCCAGCAGTCCCCGGCGAGTCTCTGGGGCCAACGTCCTGACTTTC.

The chain joins TRBV5-6 to TRBJ2-2, with D perhaps TRBD2 (5 bases). The CDR3 runs to 15 residues. CDR1 SGHDT and CDR2 YYEEEE come from the germline V gene. V gave up 0 bases and J gave up 4 bases, with 10 bases separating them. The CDR3 bases are TGTGCCAGCAGCTTGGTTAGTGGGAGCACCGGGGAGCTGTTTTTT. This codes for CASSLVSGSTGELFF.

The chain uses TRBV6-1 and TRBJ1-5; 9 positions agree with TRBD1. CDR1 and CDR2 from the germline V gene are MNHNS and SASEGT. The CDR3 consists of 15 residues. The trim removed 7 bases at V and 5 bases at J, leaving 9 bases unmatched. The CDR3 region is CASIMNTGGDQPQHF. CDR3 DNA sequence: TGTGCCAGCATAATGAATACAGGGGGCGATCAGCCCCAGCATTTT.

V and J are TRBV5-4 and TRBJ2-2; tentative D call: TRBD2 (5 bases). Germline V lookup: CDR1 SGHNT, CDR2 YYREEE (reference sequence). The CDR3 runs to 15 residues. V lost 4 bases and J 6 bases, leaving 16 bases between the germline ends. CDR3 loop: CASSPQTRIPGELFF. DNA for the CDR3: TGTGCCAGCAGCCCGCAAACTAGAATCCCCGGGGAGCTGTTTTTT. Full variable domain (missing parts from reference TRBV5-4 and TRBJ2-2): ETGVTQSPTHLIKTRGQQVTLRCSSQSGHNTVSWYQQALGQGPQFIFQYYREEENGRGNFPPRFSGLQFPNYSSELNVNALELDDSALYLCASSPQTRIPGELFFGEGSRLTVL.

The rearrangement links TRBV5-4 to TRBJ1-1; 7 bases map to TRBD1. Germline CDR1 reads SGHNT; CDR2 reads YYREEE (reference sequence). Trimming cost V 3 bases and J 13 bases; bases outside gene matches: 9. The CDR3 length is 12 residues. CDR3 sequence reads: CASSSDRAVVFF. Written as DNA, the CDR3 is TGTGCCAGCAGCTCTGACAGGGCCGTTGTTTTCTTT.

CDR3 in amino acids: CASSYLTPPYEQYF. The CDR3 DNA is TGTGCCAGCAGTTATCTGACACCGCCCTACGAGCAGTACTTC. The chain has TRBV27 and TRBJ2-7; no reliable D call. The CDR3 consists of 14 residues. In germline, CDR1 is MNHEY, CDR2 SMNVEV (reference sequence). V lost 4 bases to trimming and J lost 2 bases, with 12 bases between them.

The J gene is TRBJ1-2, the V gene TRBV6-6, with D hard to call. Germline CDR1 is MNHNY and CDR2 is SVGAGI (reference sequence). CDR3 size: 14 residues. V was cut by 5 bases and J by 4 bases, with 14 bases left in between. The chain's CDR3 is CASSPTADIYGYTF. In nucleotides, the CDR3 is TGTGCCAGCAGTCCCACAGCGGATATCTATGGCTACACCTTC.

The V gene is TRBV30, the J gene TRBJ1-1; D not resolved. Per germline, CDR1 GTSNPN and CDR2 SVGIG (reference sequence). The CDR3 is 15 residues long. Deletions cut 4 bases from V and 0 bases from J, with 15 bases between. The CDR3, as DNA: TGTGCCTGGAAGTACGGACCGGGGTTGAACACTGAAGCTTTCTTT. Translating it yields CAWKYGPGLNTEAFF.

The V and J genes are TRBV29-1 and TRBJ2-2; a possible D gene is TRBD2 (5 bases). Germline V gives CDR1 SQVTM, CDR2 ANQGSEA. V was clipped by 7 bases and J by 2 bases, with 11 bases between them. This CDR3 has 13 residues. The CDR3 nucleotides are TGCAGCGGAAGAGGACTCAACACCGGGGAGCTGTTTTTT. Translation gives CSGRGLNTGELFF.

In nucleotides, the CDR3 is TGTGCCATCAGTGCCCCCCCGGCCGATACGCAGTATTTT. This encodes CAISAPPADTQYF. This chain joins TRBV10-3 and TRBJ2-3, with D unresolved. CDR3 length: 13 residues. Trimming shortened V by 4 bases and J by 6 bases, and 11 bases separated the two germline ends. The germline V gene encodes CDR1 ENHRY and CDR2 SYGVKD.

This chain uses TRBV6-6 with TRBJ1-2; D is perhaps TRBD1 (5 bases). This CDR3 contains 12 residues. Germline CDR1 reads MNHNY; CDR2 reads SVGAGI (reference sequence). The V end lost 7 bases, the J end lost 6 bases, and 12 bases lay between the germline ends. CDR3 residues: CASNFQGDGYTF. DNA of the CDR3: TGTGCCAGCAACTTTCAGGGCGATGGCTACACCTTC.

This clonotype has just one count. The chain combines TRBV5-4 with TRBJ2-6; TRBD1 aligns across 7 bases. The CDR3 has 13 residues. Germline loops: CDR1 SGHNT, CDR2 YYREEE (reference sequence). J gave up 4 bases and V 10 bases, and 5 bases lay outside the gene matches. The CDR3 coding sequence is TGTGCCCTGACAGGGTACGGGGCCAACGTCCTGACTTTC. Its translation: CALTGYGANVLTF.

The chain joins TRBV30 to TRBJ2-3; 13 nucleotides match TRBD2. J gave up 5 bases and V 8 bases, and 7 bases lay outside the gene matches. The germline gives CDR1 GTSNPN, CDR2 SVGIG (reference sequence). The CDR3 spans 14 residues. The CDR3 reads CALRLAGGVDTQYF. CDR3 sequence (DNA): TGTGCCCTTCGACTAGCGGGGGGCGTAGATACGCAGTATTTT.

The chain combines TRBV7-6 with TRBJ2-5; 11 nucleotides match TRBD2. V was clipped by 5 bases and J by 5 bases; unmatched bases: 7. The CDR3 spans 15 residues. The germline V gene has CDR1 SGHVS and CDR2 FNYEAQ. For the CDR3, the DNA is TGTGCCAGCAGCCTACTAGCGGGAGTTGGCGAGACCCAGTACTTC. Encoded protein: CASSLLAGVGETQYF.

This clonotype came up a few times. The rearrangement links TRBV6-5 to TRBJ2-3; D uncertain. The CDR3 is 14 amino acids. Per the germline V gene, CDR1 is MNHEY and CDR2 is SVGAGI. The V end was cut by 0 bases, the J end by 0 bases, with 4 bases between. Written as DNA, the CDR3 is TGTGCCAGCAGTTACTCGGCCAGCACAGATACGCAGTATTTT. Amino acids: CASSYSASTDTQYF.

The rearrangement joins TRBV5-1 to TRBJ1-1; 10 bases fit TRBD1. Germline V gene data show CDR1 as SGHRS and CDR2 as YFSETQ. This CDR3 contains 13 residues. V lost 5 bases, J lost 5 bases, and 3 bases stayed unmatched. DNA of the CDR3: TGCGCCAGCAGAAAGGACAGGGGGACTGAAGCTTTCTTT. The encoded protein is CASRKDRGTEAFF.

The chain employs TRBV7-9 and TRBJ2-7; D call uncertain. This CDR3 region has 15 residues. Germline loops: CDR1 SEHNR, CDR2 FQNEAQ (reference sequence). V shed 0 bases and J shed 2 bases, with 11 bases lying between them. The CDR3 DNA reads as TGTGCCAGCAGCTTAGCGTGGGCGGCCACCTACGAGCAGTACTTC. The encoded protein is CASSLAWAATYEQYF.

The chain links TRBV11-3 to TRBJ2-2; weak D call: TRBD1 (5 bases). Germline V gives CDR1 SGHNT, CDR2 YENEEA. The CDR3 runs to 16 residues. The ends were cut back, 11 bases at V and 0 bases at J, with 19 bases in the middle. The CDR3 loop is CASSGQGSTNTGELFF. The CDR3, as DNA: TGTGCCTCGTCCGGACAAGGATCCACGAACACCGGGGAGCTGTTTTTT.

The V gene is TRBV12-3 or TRBV12-4, the J gene TRBJ1-6; no clear D gene. The CDR3 spans 14 residues. Trimming left V 3 bases short and J 9 bases short, with 12 bases between. CDR3 coding DNA: TGTGCCAGCAGTTTTCTTACGCCCGGTTCACCCCTCCACTTT. It is translated as CASSFLTPGSPLHF.

With regard to this clonotype: The junction departs from the called germline gene at one end, perhaps through a read error. This sequence joins TRBV5-1 and TRBJ1-6; D gene uncertain. CDR3 length equals 15 residues. Germline-derived CDR1 and CDR2 are SGHRS and YFSETQ. CDR3 region: CSSRIRERNNSPLHF. The CDR3 nucleotides read TGCTCCAGCAGAATCCGGGAGAGGAATAATTCACCCCTCCACTTT.

The rearrangement uses TRBV2 and TRBJ1-6; perhaps TRBD1 as D (5 bases). V was clipped by 6 bases and J by 6 bases, with 12 bases between them. Looked up from germline, CDR1 is SNHLY and CDR2 is FYNNEI. The length of the CDR3 is 14 residues. The chain's CDR3 is CASSLQEFNSPLHF. CDR3 coding DNA: TGTGCCAGCAGCCTACAGGAGTTTAATTCACCCCTCCACTTT.

The chain has TRBV5-6 and TRBJ2-1; 8 positions agree with TRBD2. After removal of 2 bases from V and 2 bases from J, the junction contained 3 bases not matched to a gene. The CDR3 has 15 amino acids. Germline CDR1 reads SGHDT; CDR2 reads YYEEEE. DNA of the CDR3: TGTGCCAGCAGCTTACTCGGGGGGGCCTACAATGAGCAGTTCTTC. Translating it yields CASSLLGGAYNEQFF.

The rearrangement joins TRBV18 to TRBJ2-1; D remains ambiguous. CDR1 is KGHSH and CDR2 is LQKENI in the germline V gene. V was pared by 1 base and J by 6 bases, with 10 bases between. The CDR3 covers 14 residues. The CDR3 region has the DNA TGTGCCAGCTCACCACAATCTACGGGCAATGAGCAGTTCTTC. Translating it yields CASSPQSTGNEQFF.

CDR3: CASTGASSYNEQFF. The CDR3 region has the DNA TGCGCCAGCACGGGCGCTAGCTCCTACAATGAGCAGTTCTTC. V usage is TRBV5-1 and J usage is TRBJ2-1; unclear D gene. V lost 6 bases to trimming and J lost 0 bases, with 10 bases between them. The CDR3 has 14 amino acids. Looked up from germline, CDR1 is SGHRS and CDR2 is YFSETQ.

The chain is built from TRBV30 and TRBJ2-7; 8 positions match TRBD2. Germline V gene sequence: CDR1 GTSNPN, CDR2 SVGIG (reference sequence). Losses at the gene ends were 1 base for V and 2 bases for J; bases not matched to a gene: 16. The CDR3 extends over 18 amino acids. The CDR3 nucleotides read TGTGCCTGGAGTGCTTATTGGGGGGTAGCGGGGAGGGCCTACGAGCAGTACTTC. It specifies CAWSAYWGVAGRAYEQYF. The complete variable domain, with remaining parts taken from reference TRBV30 and TRBJ2-7, reads SQTIHQWPATLVQPVGSPLSLECTVEGTSNPNLYWYRQAAGRGLQLLFYSVGIGQISSEVPQNLSASRPQDRQFILSSKKLLLSDSGFYLCAWSAYWGVAGRAYEQYFGPGTRLTVT.

The V gene is TRBV12-3 or TRBV12-4, the J gene TRBJ2-7; no definite D call. Trimming cost V 5 bases and J 6 bases, with 14 bases left between them. CDR3 length: 13 amino acids. The DNA of the CDR3 is TGTGCCAGCAGTCCCCGTGGCGCCAGCGAGCAGTACTTC. Its protein is CASSPRGASEQYF.

The CDR3 DNA sequence: TGCGCCAGCAGCACGACAGGGCCCCCCACTGAAGCTTTCTTT. This translates into CASSTTGPPTEAFF. This sequence joins TRBV5-1 and TRBJ1-1, with 7 bases that match TRBD1. Unmatched junction bases numbered 7, after V lost 4 bases and J lost 4 bases. From germline, CDR1 is SGHRS and CDR2 YFSETQ. CDR3 length: 14 amino acids.

This clonotype has just one count. The chain recombines TRBV29-1 with TRBJ1-1; unclear D gene. Germline CDR1 SQVTM, CDR2 ANQGSEA. Trimming stripped 4 bases from V and 0 bases from J, with 9 bases between. The CDR3 spans 13 residues. CDR3 sequence: CSVVRGLNTEAFF. The CDR3 bases are TGCAGCGTTGTGCGAGGCTTGAACACTGAAGCTTTCTTT.

The V call is TRBV18, the J call TRBJ2-1, with TRBD2 matching over 7 bases. This CDR3 is 14 amino acids long. J gave up 4 bases and V 4 bases, and 4 bases lay outside the gene matches. Germline loops: CDR1 KGHSH, CDR2 LQKENI. CDR3 sequence reads: CASSRSGKYNEQFF. The CDR3 bases are TGTGCCAGCTCACGGAGCGGGAAGTACAATGAGCAGTTCTTC.

The gene calls are TRBV5-1 and TRBJ2-7; weak D call: TRBD2 (6 bases). Between the trimmed V and J ends, which lost 4 bases and 3 bases, there was a span of 17 bases. The germline V gene encodes CDR1 SGHRS and CDR2 YFSETQ. This CDR3 comprises 15 residues. The CDR3 sequence is CASSPPGGKVYEQYF. Here the CDR3 DNA reads TGCGCCAGCAGCCCCCCCGGGGGAAAGGTCTACGAGCAGTACTTC.

This chain joins TRBV30 and TRBJ2-7; tentative D call: TRBD1 (5 bases). The germline gives CDR1 GTSNPN, CDR2 SVGIG (reference sequence). V lost 5 bases, J lost 0 bases, and 11 bases lay in between. CDR3 length: 13 residues. The CDR3 loop is CAWLRRGSYEQYF. CDR3 nucleotides: TGTGCCTGGCTTCGAAGGGGCTCCTACGAGCAGTACTTC.

The rearrangement uses TRBV5-1 and TRBJ2-4; the D is unclear. Germline loops: CDR1 SGHRS, CDR2 YFSETQ. This CDR3 region has 16 residues. Trimming shortened V by 0 bases and J by 1 base, and 11 bases separated the two germline ends. The CDR3 is CASSLEGRLAKNIQYF. Here the CDR3 DNA reads TGCGCCAGCAGCTTGGAGGGCCGGCTGGCCAAAAACATTCAGTACTTC.